This T cell receptor (beta chain) was recorded in a study of naive and memory T cell subsets. Overall study results and limits: From naive to CM, EM and EMRA, diversity decreased and Gini increased. Naive and memory repertoire findings lacked a ground truth for validation. Especially in CD8 cells, naive repertoires contained a few larger clonotypes, possibly CD45RA-re-expressing memory cells.

An equimolar mix of two oligonucleotides served as the beta constant-region primer for TRBC1 and TRBC2. Ligated cDNA was amplified by four rounds of PCR with nested alpha and beta constant-region primers and SP2. TCRdb redid the calling of the UMI-ligation and nested PCR reads with MiXCR, one entry per CDR3 protein. This sample has over 130,000 distinct CDR3 sequences; 15% to 25% occur once, and the top ten carry about 0.57%. This clonotype was seen a few times. Its matching antigen is unknown. V lost 2 bases, J lost 10 bases, and 15 bases lay in between. This CDR3 spans 14 amino acids. CDR1 and CDR2 from the germline V gene are MDHEN and SYDVKM. After CD4 positive bead selection, the CD4-negative fraction gave CD8 T cells.

The sequencing sample was made of naive CD8+ T cells from blood. The chain is built from TRBV28 and TRBJ1-5; D possibly corresponds to TRBD1 (6 bases). This clonotype originated in a human donor in good health. CDR3 sequence reads: CASSLPLTGGPQHF. DNA of the CDR3: TGTGCCAGCAGTTTACCACTAACCGGGGGCCCCCAGCATTTT.